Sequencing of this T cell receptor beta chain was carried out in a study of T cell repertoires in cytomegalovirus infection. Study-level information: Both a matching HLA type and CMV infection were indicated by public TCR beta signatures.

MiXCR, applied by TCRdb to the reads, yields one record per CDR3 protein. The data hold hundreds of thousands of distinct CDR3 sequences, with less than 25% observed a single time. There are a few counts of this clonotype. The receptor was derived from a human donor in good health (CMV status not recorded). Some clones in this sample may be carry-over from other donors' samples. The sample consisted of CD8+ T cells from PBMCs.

This CDR3 reads CATQDRRIQPQHF. The CDR3 DNA reads TGTGCCACACAGGACCGTCGGATTCAGCCCCAGCATTTT. The chain is built from TRBV19 and TRBJ1-5; D might be TRBD1 (5 bases). This CDR3 is built from 13 residues. Between the trimmed V and J ends, which lost 10 bases and 6 bases, there was a span of 16 bases. In germline, CDR1 is LNHDA, CDR2 SQIVND (reference sequence).